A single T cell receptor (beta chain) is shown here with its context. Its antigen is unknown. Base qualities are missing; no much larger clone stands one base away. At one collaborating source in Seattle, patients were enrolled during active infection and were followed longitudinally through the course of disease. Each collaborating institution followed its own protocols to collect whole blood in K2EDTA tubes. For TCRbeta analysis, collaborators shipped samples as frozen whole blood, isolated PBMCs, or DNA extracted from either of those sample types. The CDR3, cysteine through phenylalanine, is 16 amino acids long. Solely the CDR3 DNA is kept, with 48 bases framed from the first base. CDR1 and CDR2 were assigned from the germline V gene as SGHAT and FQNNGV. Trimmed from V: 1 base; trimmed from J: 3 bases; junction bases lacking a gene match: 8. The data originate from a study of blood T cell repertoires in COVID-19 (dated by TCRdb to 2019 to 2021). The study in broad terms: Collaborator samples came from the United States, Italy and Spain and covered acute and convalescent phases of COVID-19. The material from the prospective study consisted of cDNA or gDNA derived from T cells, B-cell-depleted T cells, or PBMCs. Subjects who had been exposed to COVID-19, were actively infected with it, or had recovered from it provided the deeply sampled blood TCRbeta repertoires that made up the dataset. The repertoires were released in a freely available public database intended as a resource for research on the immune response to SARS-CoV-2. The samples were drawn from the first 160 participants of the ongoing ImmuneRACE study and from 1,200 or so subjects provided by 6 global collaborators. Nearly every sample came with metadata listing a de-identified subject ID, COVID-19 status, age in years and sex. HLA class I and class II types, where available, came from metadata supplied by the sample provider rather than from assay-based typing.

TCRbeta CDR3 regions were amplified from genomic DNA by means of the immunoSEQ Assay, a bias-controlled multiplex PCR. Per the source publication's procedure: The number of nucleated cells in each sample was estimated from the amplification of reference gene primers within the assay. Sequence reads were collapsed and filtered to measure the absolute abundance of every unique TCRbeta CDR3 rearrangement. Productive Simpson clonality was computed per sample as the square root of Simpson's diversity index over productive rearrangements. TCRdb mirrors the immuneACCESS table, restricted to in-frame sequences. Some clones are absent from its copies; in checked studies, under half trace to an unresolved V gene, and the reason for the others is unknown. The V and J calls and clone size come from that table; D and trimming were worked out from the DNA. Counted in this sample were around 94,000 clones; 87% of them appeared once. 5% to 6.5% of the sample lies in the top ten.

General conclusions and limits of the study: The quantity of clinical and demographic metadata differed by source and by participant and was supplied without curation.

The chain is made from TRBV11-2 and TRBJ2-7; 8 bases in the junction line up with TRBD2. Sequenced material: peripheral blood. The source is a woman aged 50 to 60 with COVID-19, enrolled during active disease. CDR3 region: CASSLVPGGGFYEQYF. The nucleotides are TGTGCCAGCAGCTTAGTTCCCGGGGGGGGCTTCTACGAGCAGTACTTC. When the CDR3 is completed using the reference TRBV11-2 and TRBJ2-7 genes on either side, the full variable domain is EAGVAQSPRYKIIEKRQSVAFWCNPISGHATLYWYQQILGQGPKLLIQFQNNGVVDDSQLPKDRFSAERLKGVDSTLKIQPAKLEDSAVYLCASSLVPGGGFYEQYFGPGTRLTVT.